These T cell receptor beta chains were read from a single sample in a study of blood T cell repertoires in COVID-19. The assay was immunoSEQ multiplex PCR, and TCRdb's table has in-frame clones only and misses some. Of tens of thousands of clones listed, 85% to 90% were seen once; the top ten hold 10% to 11%. The specimen was peripheral blood. All receptors derive from a human donor in a cohort sampled during active COVID-19. CDR3s include the opening cysteine and the closing phenylalanine or tryptophan. A D gene is named only where the DNA matches it firmly. Clone size is stated in some rows and not others, as once, few, many or a class when expanded.

abundance: .; v_gene: TRBV7-9; d_gene: .; j_gene: TRBJ1-4; CDR3aa: CASSLALGGTNEKLFF; CDR3nt: TGTGCCAGCAGCTTAGCGCTAGGGGGAACTAATGAAAAACTGTTTTTT
abundance: .; v_gene: TRBV7-9; d_gene: TRBD2; j_gene: TRBJ2-2; CDR3aa: CASSLGTSGRITGELFF; CDR3nt: TGTGCCAGCAGCCTCGGGACTAGCGGGAGAATCACCGGGGAGCTGTTTTTT
abundance: few; v_gene: TRBV11-3; d_gene: TRBD2; j_gene: TRBJ2-1; CDR3aa: CASSPRASGIDNEQFF; CDR3nt: TGTGCCAGCAGCCCGAGGGCTAGCGGGATAGACAATGAGCAGTTCTTC
abundance: .; v_gene: TRBV9; d_gene: TRBD2; j_gene: TRBJ2-5; CDR3aa: CASSPLAGVAETQYF; CDR3nt: TGTGCCAGCAGCCCGCTAGCGGGAGTCGCGGAGACCCAGTACTTC
abundance: .; v_gene: TRBV6-6; d_gene: .; j_gene: TRBJ1-1; CDR3aa: CASSPQGNTEAFF; CDR3nt: TGTGCCAGCAGTCCTCAGGGGAACACTGAAGCTTTCTTT
abundance: .; v_gene: TRBV10-3; d_gene: .; j_gene: TRBJ1-6; CDR3aa: CAISVGQWDSPLHF; CDR3nt: TGTGCCATCAGTGTTGGGCAGTGGGATTCACCCCTCCACTTT
abundance: once; v_gene: TRBV6-6; d_gene: .; j_gene: TRBJ1-1; CDR3aa: CASGQRLNTEAFF; CDR3nt: TGTGCCAGCGGACAGCGACTAAACACTGAAGCTTTCTTT
abundance: .; v_gene: TRBV7-3; d_gene: TRBD2; j_gene: TRBJ2-1; CDR3aa: CASSSTGTSGSYEQFF; CDR3nt: TGTGCCAGCAGCTCTACCGGGACTAGCGGGAGTTATGAGCAGTTCTTC
abundance: .; v_gene: TRBV11-1; d_gene: .; j_gene: TRBJ2-2; CDR3aa: CASSLVAYAGELFF; CDR3nt: TGTGCCAGCAGCTTAGTGGCTTATGCCGGGGAGCTGTTTTTT
abundance: .; v_gene: TRBV28; d_gene: TRBD1; j_gene: TRBJ1-6; CDR3aa: CASSGAGQGMDSPLHF; CDR3nt: TGTGCCAGCAGTGGGGCGGGACAGGGTATGGATTCACCCCTCCACTTT
abundance: .; v_gene: TRBV5-1; d_gene: .; j_gene: TRBJ1-2; CDR3aa: CASSLAGDYGYTF; CDR3nt: TGCGCCAGCAGCTTAGCCGGGGACTATGGCTACACCTTC
abundance: few; v_gene: TRBV6-6; d_gene: TRBD2; j_gene: TRBJ2-7; CDR3aa: CASSYTGTSGSYEQYF; CDR3nt: TGTGCCAGCAGTTACACCGGGACTAGCGGGAGCTACGAGCAGTACTTC
abundance: .; v_gene: TRBV4-1; d_gene: .; j_gene: TRBJ1-1; CDR3aa: CASSQGWGGTEAFF; CDR3nt: TGCGCCAGCAGCCAAGGCTGGGGGGGCACTGAAGCTTTCTTT
abundance: .; v_gene: TRBV7-9; d_gene: TRBD2; j_gene: TRBJ2-1; CDR3aa: CASSPTSGSSNEQFF; CDR3nt: TGTGCCAGCAGCCCTACTAGCGGGAGCTCCAATGAGCAGTTCTTC
abundance: .; v_gene: TRBV28; d_gene: TRBD2; j_gene: TRBJ2-7; CDR3aa: CASSPSGTYEQYF; CDR3nt: TGTGCCAGCAGTCCCAGCGGGACCTACGAGCAGTACTTC
abundance: .; v_gene: TRBV11-2; d_gene: TRBD1; j_gene: TRBJ2-7; CDR3aa: CASSRWTGGGYEQYF; CDR3nt: TGTGCCAGCAGCCGATGGACAGGGGGAGGCTACGAGCAGTACTTC
abundance: .; v_gene: TRBV15; d_gene: TRBD2; j_gene: TRBJ2-2; CDR3aa: CATGLPGGGRGAGELFF; CDR3nt: TGTGCCACCGGCCTACCGGGGGGCGGGAGGGGCGCCGGGGAGCTGTTTTTT
abundance: few; v_gene: TRBV6-5; d_gene: .; j_gene: TRBJ2-1; CDR3aa: CASSPTGNEQFF; CDR3nt: TGTGCCAGCAGTCCGACGGGGAATGAGCAGTTCTTC
abundance: .; v_gene: TRBV2; d_gene: .; j_gene: TRBJ1-1; CDR3aa: CASQGLGHKNTEAFF; CDR3nt: TGTGCCAGCCAGGGATTAGGACATAAAAACACTGAAGCTTTCTTT
abundance: .; v_gene: TRBV21-1; d_gene: .; j_gene: TRBJ2-3; CDR3aa: CASSKRCSGKLGTQYF; CDR3nt: TGTGCCAGCAGCAAGAGGTGTAGCGGGAAGCTAGGTACGCAGTATTTT
abundance: once; v_gene: TRBV12-5; d_gene: .; j_gene: TRBJ1-1; CDR3aa: CASGFQLGSTEAFF; CDR3nt: TGTGCTAGTGGTTTCCAACTGGGCTCGACTGAAGCTTTCTTT
abundance: .; v_gene: TRBV5-6; d_gene: .; j_gene: TRBJ2-7; CDR3aa: CASSLVSGEQYF; CDR3nt: TGTGCCAGCAGCTTGGTTTCCGGCGAGCAGTACTTC
abundance: .; v_gene: TRBV12-3/TRBV12-4; d_gene: .; j_gene: TRBJ1-2; CDR3aa: CASSLGQAWGYTF; CDR3nt: TGTGCCAGCAGTTTAGGGCAGGCCTGGGGCTACACCTTC
abundance: .; v_gene: TRBV5-6; d_gene: TRBD1; j_gene: TRBJ1-1; CDR3aa: CASSSYRGMNTEAFF; CDR3nt: TGTGCCAGCAGCTCCTACAGGGGGATGAACACTGAAGCTTTCTTT
abundance: few; v_gene: TRBV15; d_gene: TRBD1; j_gene: TRBJ2-2; CDR3aa: CATSSPGTGFTGELFF; CDR3nt: TGTGCCACCAGCTCACCCGGGACAGGGTTCACCGGGGAGCTGTTTTTT
abundance: .; v_gene: TRBV9; d_gene: .; j_gene: TRBJ2-1; CDR3aa: CASSVGVQGGEQFF; CDR3nt: TGTGCCAGCAGCGTAGGGGTGCAGGGGGGTGAGCAGTTCTTC
abundance: .; v_gene: TRBV12-3/TRBV12-4; d_gene: TRBD1; j_gene: TRBJ2-2; CDR3aa: CASSLQGAGELFF; CDR3nt: TGTGCCAGCAGTTTGCAGGGGGCCGGGGAGCTGTTTTTT
abundance: .; v_gene: TRBV29-1; d_gene: TRBD1; j_gene: TRBJ2-7; CDR3aa: CSVVLGQGDSYEQYF; CDR3nt: TGCAGCGTCGTTCTCGGACAGGGGGACTCCTACGAGCAGTACTTC
abundance: .; v_gene: TRBV6-6; d_gene: TRBD2; j_gene: TRBJ2-1; CDR3aa: CASSYSISGRNEQFF; CDR3nt: TGTGCCAGCAGTTACTCGATCAGCGGGAGAAATGAGCAGTTCTTC
abundance: once; v_gene: TRBV7-2; d_gene: TRBD2; j_gene: TRBJ2-7; CDR3aa: CASSPRGGRFHEQYF; CDR3nt: TGTGCCAGCAGCCCCCGGGGCGGGAGATTCCACGAGCAGTACTTC
abundance: .; v_gene: TRBV30; d_gene: TRBD1; j_gene: TRBJ1-2; CDR3aa: CARRDRPSNYGYTF; CDR3nt: TGTGCCCGCCGGGACAGGCCGTCTAACTATGGCTACACCTTC
abundance: .; v_gene: TRBV18; d_gene: TRBD1; j_gene: TRBJ2-1; CDR3aa: CASSPPGGTGAYNEQFF; CDR3nt: TGTGCCAGCTCACCACCGGGGGGGACAGGGGCCTACAATGAGCAGTTCTTC
abundance: .; v_gene: TRBV11-2; d_gene: TRBD1; j_gene: TRBJ1-2; CDR3aa: CASSRGQGKLYGYTF; CDR3nt: TGTGCCAGCAGCAGGGGACAGGGGAAACTCTATGGCTACACCTTC
abundance: .; v_gene: TRBV3-1/TRBV3-2; d_gene: TRBD1; j_gene: TRBJ1-4; CDR3aa: CASSQEGQGATNEKLFF; CDR3nt: TGTGCCAGCAGCCAAGAGGGACAGGGGGCAACTAATGAAAAACTGTTTTTT
abundance: .; v_gene: TRBV27; d_gene: .; j_gene: TRBJ1-5; CDR3aa: CASGEGFQPQHF; CDR3nt: TGTGCCAGCGGAGAGGGTTTCCAGCCCCAGCATTTT
abundance: .; v_gene: TRBV10-2; d_gene: TRBD1; j_gene: TRBJ1-5; CDR3aa: CASSDAGGAGQPQHF; CDR3nt: TGCGCCAGCAGTGATGCAGGGGGCGCTGGACAGCCCCAGCATTTT
abundance: .; v_gene: TRBV5-1; d_gene: .; j_gene: TRBJ1-4; CDR3aa: CASSQRSGATNEKLFF; CDR3nt: TGCGCCAGCAGCCAGCGGTCAGGGGCAACTAATGAAAAACTGTTTTTT
abundance: .; v_gene: TRBV28; d_gene: .; j_gene: TRBJ2-5; CDR3aa: CASSPETQYF; CDR3nt: TGTGCCAGCAGTCCGGAGACCCAGTACTTC
abundance: .; v_gene: TRBV3-1/TRBV3-2; d_gene: .; j_gene: TRBJ2-7; CDR3aa: CASSQPRGSGDYEQYF; CDR3nt: TGTGCCAGCAGCCAGCCCCGAGGTTCTGGAGACTACGAGCAGTACTTC
abundance: .; v_gene: TRBV12-3/TRBV12-4; d_gene: .; j_gene: TRBJ2-7; CDR3aa: CASREDYYYEQYF; CDR3nt: TGTGCCAGCCGCGAGGACTACTACTACGAGCAGTACTTC
abundance: .; v_gene: TRBV7-3; d_gene: TRBD2; j_gene: TRBJ2-3; CDR3aa: CASSLGLAGDTQYF; CDR3nt: TGTGCCAGCAGCTTAGGACTAGCGGGAGATACGCAGTATTTT
abundance: .; v_gene: TRBV13; d_gene: TRBD2; j_gene: TRBJ2-7; CDR3aa: CASSLRLAGYEQYF; CDR3nt: TGTGCCAGCAGCCTCCGACTAGCGGGCTACGAGCAGTACTTC
abundance: .; v_gene: TRBV30; d_gene: .; j_gene: TRBJ2-5; CDR3aa: CAWRKLAQETQYF; CDR3nt: TGTGCCTGGAGGAAGCTAGCCCAGGAGACCCAGTACTTC
abundance: .; v_gene: TRBV9; d_gene: TRBD1; j_gene: TRBJ2-7; CDR3aa: CASSGRQGESYEQYF; CDR3nt: TGTGCCAGCAGCGGACGACAGGGGGAGTCCTACGAGCAGTACTTC
abundance: .; v_gene: TRBV5-4; d_gene: TRBD2; j_gene: TRBJ2-1; CDR3aa: CASSGTRYSYNEQFF; CDR3nt: TGTGCCAGCAGCGGGACTAGATACTCCTACAATGAGCAGTTCTTC
abundance: .; v_gene: TRBV29-1; d_gene: .; j_gene: TRBJ2-3; CDR3aa: CSVGLGIGDTQYF; CDR3nt: TGCAGCGTTGGACTAGGCATCGGTGATACGCAGTATTTT
abundance: .; v_gene: TRBV28; d_gene: .; j_gene: TRBJ2-7; CDR3aa: CASTPSGESYEQYF; CDR3nt: TGTGCCAGCACCCCGTCGGGGGAGTCCTACGAGCAGTACTTC